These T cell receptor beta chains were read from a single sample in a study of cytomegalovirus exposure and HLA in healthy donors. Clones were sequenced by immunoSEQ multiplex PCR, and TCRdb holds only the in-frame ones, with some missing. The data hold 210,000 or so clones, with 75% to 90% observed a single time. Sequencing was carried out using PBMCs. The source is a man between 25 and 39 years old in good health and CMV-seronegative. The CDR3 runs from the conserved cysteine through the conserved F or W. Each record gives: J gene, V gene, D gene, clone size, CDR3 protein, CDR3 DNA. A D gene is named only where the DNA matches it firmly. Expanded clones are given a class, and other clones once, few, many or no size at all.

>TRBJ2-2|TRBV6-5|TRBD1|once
CASSLDRAPNTGELFF
TGTGCCAGCAGTTTAGACAGGGCCCCTAACACCGGGGAGCTGTTTTTT
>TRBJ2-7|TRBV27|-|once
CASRVQGWAASYEQYF
TGTGCCAGCAGGGTCCAGGGATGGGCCGCGTCCTACGAGCAGTACTTC
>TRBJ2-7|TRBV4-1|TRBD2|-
CASSHAGGGSSYYEQYF
TGCGCCAGCAGCCATGCGGGAGGGGGGTCTTCGTACTACGAGCAGTACTTC
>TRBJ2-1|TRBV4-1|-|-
CASSQDPTGSYNEQFF
TGCGCCAGCAGCCAAGATCCCACCGGCTCCTACAATGAGCAGTTCTTC
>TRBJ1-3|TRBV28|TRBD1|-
CASSFETGVSGNTIYF
TGTGCCAGCAGTTTCGAGACAGGGGTTTCTGGAAACACCATATATTTT
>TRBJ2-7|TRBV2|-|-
CASSKEISYEQYF
TGTGCCAGCAGTAAGGAGATATCATACGAGCAGTACTTC
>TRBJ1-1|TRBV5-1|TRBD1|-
CASSWGQGKAFF
TGCGCCAGCAGCTGGGGACAGGGTAAAGCTTTCTTT
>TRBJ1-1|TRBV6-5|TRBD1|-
CASSSGQGADF
TGTGCCAGCAGTTCGGGACAGGGTGCGGACTTT
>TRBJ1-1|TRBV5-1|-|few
CASSLIRENTEAFF
TGCGCCAGCAGCTTGATCAGGGAGAACACTGAAGCTTTCTTT
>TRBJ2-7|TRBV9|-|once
CASSVGGPNYEQYF
TGTGCCAGCAGCGTAGGGGGGCCTAACTACGAGCAGTACTTC
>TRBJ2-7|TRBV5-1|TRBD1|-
CASSSGTGVTYEQYF
TGCGCCAGCAGCTCGGGGACAGGGGTAACCTACGAGCAGTACTTC
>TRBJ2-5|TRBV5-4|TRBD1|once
CASSPTDRGAQETQYF
TGTGCCAGCAGCCCCACCGACAGGGGGGCCCAAGAGACCCAGTACTTC
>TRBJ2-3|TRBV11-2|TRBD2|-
CASNGLAASTDTQYF
TGTGCCAGCAACGGACTAGCGGCTAGCACAGATACGCAGTATTTT
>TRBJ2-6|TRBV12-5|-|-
CASAFSGANVLTF
TGTGCTAGTGCCTTCTCCGGGGCCAACGTCCTGACTTTC
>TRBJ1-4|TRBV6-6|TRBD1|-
CASREQGQNEKLFF
TGTGCCAGCAGAGAACAGGGGCAAAATGAAAAACTGTTTTTT
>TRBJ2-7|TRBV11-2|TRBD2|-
CASSLDLAGGQSTQYF
TGTGCCAGCAGCTTAGACCTAGCGGGGGGGCAAAGTACGCAGTACTTC
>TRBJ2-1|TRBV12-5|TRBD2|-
CASGQMTSGGVSYNEQFF
TGTGCTAGTGGCCAAATGACTAGCGGGGGAGTCTCCTACAATGAGCAGTTCTTC
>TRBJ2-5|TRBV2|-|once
CASSGLGGLETQYF
TGTGCCAGCAGTGGACTCGGAGGATTGGAGACCCAGTACTTC
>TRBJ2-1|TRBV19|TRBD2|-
CASSTRTSGNNEQFF
TGTGCCAGTAGTACTCGCACTAGCGGGAACAATGAGCAGTTCTTC
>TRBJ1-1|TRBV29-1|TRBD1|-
CSVPRGDSWNTEAFF
TGCAGCGTCCCTAGGGGGGACAGCTGGAACACTGAAGCTTTCTTT
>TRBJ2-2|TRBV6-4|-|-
CASSPDRNTGELFF
TGTGCCAGCAGTCCCGACAGGAACACCGGGGAGCTGTTTTTT
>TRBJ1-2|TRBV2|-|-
CASIGGRQYGYTF
TGTGCCAGCATCGGAGGGAGGCAATATGGCTACACCTTC
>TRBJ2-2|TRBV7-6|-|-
CASSRGPLVAGELFF
TGTGCCAGCAGCCGCGGGCCACTGGTGGCCGGGGAGCTGTTTTTT
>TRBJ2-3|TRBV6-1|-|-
CASSGGGGYTQYF
TGTGCCAGCAGTGGGGGAGGGGGTTATACGCAGTATTTT
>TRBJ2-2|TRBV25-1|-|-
CASSEYGGSGELFF
TGTGCCAGCAGTGAATACGGGGGTTCCGGGGAGCTGTTTTTT
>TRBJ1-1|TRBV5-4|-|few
CASSLNREAFF
TGTGCCAGCAGCTTGAACCGGGAAGCTTTCTTT
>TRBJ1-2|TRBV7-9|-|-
CASSHIRVHYGYTF
TGTGCCAGCAGTCACATCAGGGTGCACTATGGCTACACCTTC
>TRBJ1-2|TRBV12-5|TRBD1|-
CASGSPGTATNYGYTF
TGTGCTAGTGGTTCACCCGGGACAGCAACTAACTATGGCTACACCTTC
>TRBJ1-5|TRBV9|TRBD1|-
CASSKGANQPQHF
TGTGCCAGCAGTAAGGGGGCGAATCAGCCCCAGCATTTT
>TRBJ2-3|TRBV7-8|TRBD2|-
CASSFLWRGEADTQYF
TGTGCCAGCAGCTTTTTGTGGCGGGGGGAAGCAGATACGCAGTATTTT
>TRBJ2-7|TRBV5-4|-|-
CASSFGGGQSGEQYF
TGTGCCAGCAGCTTCGGTGGCGGACAGTCTGGAGAGCAGTACTTC
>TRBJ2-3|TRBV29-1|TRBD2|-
CSVDRLAGDRTDTQYF
TGCAGCGTTGACAGACTAGCGGGGGACCGCACAGATACGCAGTATTTT
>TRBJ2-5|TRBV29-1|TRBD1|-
CSVRDTGAPNQETQYF
TGCAGCGTCCGGGATACAGGGGCCCCCAATCAAGAGACCCAGTACTTC
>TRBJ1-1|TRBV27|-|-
CASSQNRGNTEAFF
TGTGCCAGCAGTCAAAACCGGGGGAACACTGAAGCTTTCTTT
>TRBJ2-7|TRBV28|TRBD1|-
CASSPSRTGSEQYF
TGTGCCAGCAGTCCCTCCCGGACAGGGTCCGAGCAGTACTTC
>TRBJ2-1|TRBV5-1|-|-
CATRGGGFEQFF
TGCGCCACCAGGGGGGGAGGATTTGAGCAGTTCTTC
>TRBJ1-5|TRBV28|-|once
CASSLVRLYEPQHF
TGTGCCAGCAGTTTGGTGAGGCTGTACGAGCCCCAGCATTTT
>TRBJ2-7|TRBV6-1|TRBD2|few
CASSEALGEGSYEQYF
TGTGCCAGCAGTGAAGCGTTGGGGGAGGGGTCCTACGAGCAGTACTTC
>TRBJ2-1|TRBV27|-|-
CASSLMVTRGDSEQFF
TGTGCCAGCAGTTTAATGGTGACTAGGGGCGATAGTGAGCAGTTCTTC
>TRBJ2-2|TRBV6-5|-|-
CASSFGRNTGELFF
TGTGCCAGCAGTTTTGGCAGGAACACCGGGGAGCTGTTTTTT
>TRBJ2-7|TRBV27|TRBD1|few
CASKPGTATYEQYF
TGTGCCAGCAAGCCCGGGACAGCTACCTACGAGCAGTACTTC
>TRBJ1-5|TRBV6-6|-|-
CASSYSPYNQPQHF
TGTGCCAGCAGTTACTCCCCTTATAATCAGCCCCAGCATTTT
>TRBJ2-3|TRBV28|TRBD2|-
CASSYSGRGADTQYF
TGTGCCAGCAGTTATAGCGGGAGGGGCGCAGATACGCAGTATTTT
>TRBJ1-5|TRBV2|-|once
CASRDPDAGIYNQPQHF
TGTGCCAGCAGAGACCCTGACGCAGGGATATACAATCAGCCCCAGCATTTT
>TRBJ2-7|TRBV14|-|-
CASSLQGAGVVQYF
TGTGCCAGCAGTCTCCAGGGGGCGGGAGTAGTGCAGTACTTC
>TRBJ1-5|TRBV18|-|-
CASSSGQYNQPQHF
TGTGCCAGCTCATCGGGACAATACAATCAGCCCCAGCATTTT
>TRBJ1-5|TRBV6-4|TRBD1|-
CASSADRGGNQPQHF
TGTGCCAGCAGCGCAGACAGGGGTGGCAATCAGCCCCAGCATTTT
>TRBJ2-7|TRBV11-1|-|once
CASSLVVGDYEQYF
TGTGCCAGCAGCTTAGTGGTGGGAGACTACGAGCAGTACTTC
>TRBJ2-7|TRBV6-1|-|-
CASSEALREYEQYF
TGTGCCAGCAGTGAAGCGCTTCGAGAATACGAGCAGTACTTC
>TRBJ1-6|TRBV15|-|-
CATSRDHGGGPLHF
TGTGCCACCAGCAGAGATCATGGAGGAGGCCCCCTCCACTTT
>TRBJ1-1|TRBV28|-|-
CASSPLTEAFF
TGTGCCAGCAGTCCCCTCACTGAAGCTTTCTTT
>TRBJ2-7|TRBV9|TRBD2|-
CASSTSGTRYEQYF
TGTGCCAGCAGCACTAGCGGGACACGATACGAGCAGTACTTC
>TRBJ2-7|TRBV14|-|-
CASSLMGNSYEQYF
TGTGCCAGCAGCCTCATGGGCAACTCCTACGAGCAGTACTTC
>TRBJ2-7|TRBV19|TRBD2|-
CASSPRQGTSYGPGNAYEQYF
TGTGCCAGTAGCCCCCGTCAAGGGACTAGTTATGGACCTGGAAACGCCTACGAGCAGTACTTC
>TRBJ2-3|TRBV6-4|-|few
CASSDSMQGGDTQYF
TGTGCCAGCAGTGACTCGATGCAGGGAGGAGATACGCAGTATTTT
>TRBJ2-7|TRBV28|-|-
CASSLLGGTYEQYF
TGTGCCAGCAGTTTACTCGGCGGAACCTACGAGCAGTACTTC
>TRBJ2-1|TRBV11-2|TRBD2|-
CASSLERWWEGFKNEQFF
TGTGCCAGCAGCTTAGAGAGATGGTGGGAGGGATTTAAGAATGAGCAGTTCTTC
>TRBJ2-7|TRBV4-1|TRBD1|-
CASSYDRVYEQYF
TGCGCCAGCAGTTACGACAGGGTTTACGAGCAGTACTTC
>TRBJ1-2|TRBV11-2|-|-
CASSLSQGLGRGYTF
TGTGCCAGCAGCTTATCACAGGGATTGGGTAGGGGCTACACCTTC
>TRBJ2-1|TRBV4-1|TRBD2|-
CASSQGTSGGLRNEQFF
TGCGCCAGCAGCCAGGGGACTAGCGGGGGACTTCGAAATGAGCAGTTCTTC